This is a list of T cell receptor beta chains from one sample in a study of shared clonotypes between healthy human individuals. This table comes from immunoSEQ multiplex PCR, and its TCRdb copy is limited to in-frame clones, with some not included. Among hundreds of thousands of clones listed, 95% to 98% were seen once. The sequencing input was naive CD8+ T cells sorted from blood. Receptor source: a man younger than 40 in good health. CDR3s include the opening cysteine and the closing phenylalanine or tryptophan. The order of the fields is J gene, D gene, clone size, V gene, CDR3 DNA, CDR3 protein. The D gene is left open where the match is weak. Expanded clones get a size class; other rows say once, few or many, or leave the size out.

TRBJ2-2	TRBD1	-	TRBV28	TGTGCCAGCAAGTTAACAGGGGGCTGGAACGGGGAGCTGTTTTTT	CASKLTGGWNGELFF
TRBJ1-2	-	few	TRBV7-2	TGTGCCAGCAGCTTTCGCGCTACCTATGGCTACACCTTC	CASSFRATYGYTF
TRBJ2-5	-	-	TRBV7-9	TGTGCCAGCAGCTCCTTCCGGACAACACAAGAGACCCAGTACTTC	CASSSFRTTQETQYF
TRBJ2-7	TRBD2	-	TRBV7-2	TGTGCCAGCAGCTTAGTCGGGCTAGCGGGAGGATCTTACGAGCAGTACTTC	CASSLVGLAGGSYEQYF
TRBJ2-1	-	-	TRBV15	TGTGCCACCAGCAGAGATTTTAGGCGGCCCCCCGACAATGAGCAGTTCTTC	CATSRDFRRPPDNEQFF
TRBJ2-7	TRBD1	-	TRBV14	TGTGCCAGCAGCCAAGAATCGGACAGGCTCTACGAGCAGTACTTC	CASSQESDRLYEQYF
TRBJ1-1	-	-	TRBV7-6	TGTGCCAGCAGCTTTGGGGCTTTCACTGAAGCTTTCTTT	CASSFGAFTEAFF
TRBJ1-5	-	-	TRBV9	TGTGCCAGCAGCGTCGGGACTAGCAATCAGCCCCAGCATTTT	CASSVGTSNQPQHF
TRBJ2-3	TRBD2	-	TRBV29-1	TGCAGCTCGCGGGGGGCCCTAGCGGGAGAGGTTAGCACAGATACGCAGTATTTT	CSSRGALAGEVSTDTQYF
TRBJ2-7	-	-	TRBV29-1	TGCAGCGTGGGGGGACAGTTAGGGTTGGACGAGCAGTACTTC	CSVGGQLGLDEQYF
TRBJ2-3	-	-	TRBV27	TGTGCCAGCAGTTTATCTGCTAGCGAATACACAGATACGCAGTATTTT	CASSLSASEYTDTQYF
TRBJ2-5	TRBD2	-	TRBV7-9	TGTGCCAGCAGCTTAGCGGGAGGGCAAGAGACCCAGTACTTC	CASSLAGGQETQYF
TRBJ2-7	-	-	TRBV27	TGTGCCAGCAGCCCCTCGGGAGCGCCAACACACGAGCAGTACTTC	CASSPSGAPTHEQYF
TRBJ2-7	-	-	TRBV29-1	TGCAGCGTTGAACCCGCGGCTGGAGGCCACGAGCAGTACTTC	CSVEPAAGGHEQYF
TRBJ1-1	-	-	TRBV5-1	TGCGCCAGCAGCTTGGGTAGTTTGAACACTGAAGCTTTCTTT	CASSLGSLNTEAFF
TRBJ2-7	-	-	TRBV10-3	TGTGCCATCAGTGATAGAGGCTACGAGCAGTACTTC	CAISDRGYEQYF
TRBJ1-1	-	-	TRBV27	TGTGCCAGCGGCTGGGGTGTGGGGAACACTGAAGCTTTCTTT	CASGWGVGNTEAFF
TRBJ1-5	-	-	TRBV29-1	TGCAGCGTCCAGACAGGAGATAGCAATCAGCCCCAGCATTTT	CSVQTGDSNQPQHF
TRBJ2-7	-	-	TRBV27	TGTGCCAGCAGTCTTCTCGCCTATGGCTCCTACGAGCAGTACTTC	CASSLLAYGSYEQYF
TRBJ1-1	-	-	TRBV27	TGTGCCAGCAGGTGGGGTGGCAGTCTCACTGAAGCTTTCTTT	CASRWGGSLTEAFF
TRBJ2-7	-	-	TRBV19	TGTGCCAGAGTGAGGAGCGAGCAGTACTTC	CARVRSEQYF
TRBJ2-7	-	-	TRBV4-1	TGCGCCAGCAGCCAAGTCTCTAATGAGCAGTACTTC	CASSQVSNEQYF
TRBJ2-7	TRBD1	-	TRBV29-1	TGCAGCGTTGTTGGGTCAGGGGGCCTTGGCGGGTACGAGCAGTACTTC	CSVVGSGGLGGYEQYF
TRBJ2-5	TRBD2	-	TRBV7-9	TGTGCCAGCAGCGGTTTAGCGGGAGGGTCGGAGACCCAGTACTTC	CASSGLAGGSETQYF
TRBJ2-1	-	once	TRBV6-1	TGTGCCAGCAGTGAAGAATGGACTACCTACAATGAGCAGTTCTTC	CASSEEWTTYNEQFF
TRBJ1-2	-	-	TRBV6-5	TGTGCCAGCAGCTGGGGGGGGGAAAGCCAGGAGGGCTACACCTTC	CASSWGGESQEGYTF
TRBJ1-5	-	-	TRBV27	TGTGCCAGCAGTCTTCAGGGGAGCAATCAGCCCCAGCATTTT	CASSLQGSNQPQHF
TRBJ1-5	TRBD1	-	TRBV6-5	TGTGCCAGCAGCAAGACAGGGTTCGGTCAGCCCCAGCATTTT	CASSKTGFGQPQHF
TRBJ2-4	-	-	TRBV7-3	TGTGCCAGCAGCTTAAATGGGGAGGACATTCAGTACTTC	CASSLNGEDIQYF
TRBJ2-3	-	-	TRBV6-1	TGTGCCAGCAGTGAAAGTATAGTCGCGGGGTCAGATACGCAGTATTTT	CASSESIVAGSDTQYF